This record looks at one TCR beta chain sequence and its context. The second PCR ran about 6 to 12 cycles with a sample-barcoded 5' primer and J-beta primers. TCRdb recomputed calls from the 5' RACE reads with MiXCR, one row per CDR3 protein. The table includes approximately 830,000 distinct CDR3 sequences, 62% detected once. The data stem from a study of blood T cells in healthy people across ages. All donors came from Russia, were Caucasian and healthy, and spanned ages about 6 to 90. The ends lost 6 bases at V and 0 bases at J; junction bases unmatched: 6. This CDR3 is 15 amino acids long. CDR1 and CDR2 from the germline V gene are MNHEY and SMNVEV (reference sequence).

The sequenced material came from blood. This receptor was obtained from a man aged 25 to 45 in good health. The chain carries TRBV27 and TRBJ2-3; 7 bases line up with TRBD1. The CDR3 reads CASRTGTVSTDTQYF. In DNA, the CDR3 is TGTGCCAGCAGGACCGGGACAGTGAGCACAGATACGCAGTATTTT.